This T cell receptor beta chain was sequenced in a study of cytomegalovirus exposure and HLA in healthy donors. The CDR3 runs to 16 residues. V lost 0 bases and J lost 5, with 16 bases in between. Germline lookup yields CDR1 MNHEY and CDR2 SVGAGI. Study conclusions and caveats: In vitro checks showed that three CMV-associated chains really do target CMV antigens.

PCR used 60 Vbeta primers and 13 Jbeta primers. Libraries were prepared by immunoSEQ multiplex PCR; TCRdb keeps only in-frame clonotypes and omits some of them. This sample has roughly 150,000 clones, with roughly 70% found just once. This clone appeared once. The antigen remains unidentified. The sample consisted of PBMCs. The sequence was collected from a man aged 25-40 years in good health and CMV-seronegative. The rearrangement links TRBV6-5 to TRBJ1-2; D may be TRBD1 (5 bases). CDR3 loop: CASSYSKGVGGYGYTF. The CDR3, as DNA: TGTGCCAGCAGTTACTCGAAAGGGGTTGGTGGTTATGGCTACACCTTC.